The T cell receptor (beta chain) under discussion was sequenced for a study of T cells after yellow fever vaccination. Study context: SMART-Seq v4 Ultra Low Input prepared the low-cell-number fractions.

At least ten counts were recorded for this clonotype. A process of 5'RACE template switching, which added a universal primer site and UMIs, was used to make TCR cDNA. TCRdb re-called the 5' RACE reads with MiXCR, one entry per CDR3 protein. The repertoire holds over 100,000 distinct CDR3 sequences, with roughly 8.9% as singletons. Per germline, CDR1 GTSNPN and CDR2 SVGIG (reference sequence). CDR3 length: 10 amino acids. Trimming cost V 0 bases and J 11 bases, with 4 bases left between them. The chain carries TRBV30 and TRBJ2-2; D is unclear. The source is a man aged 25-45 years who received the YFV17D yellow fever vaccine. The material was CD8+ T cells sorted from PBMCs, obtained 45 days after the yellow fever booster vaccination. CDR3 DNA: TGTGCCTGGAGTGTAAAAGAGCTGTTTTTT. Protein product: CAWSVKELFF.